This T cell receptor (beta chain) was retrieved from a study of blood T cell repertoires in COVID-19. The authors' processing: Using reference gene primer amplification, nucleated cell counts were estimated. Only in-frame clones appear in the TCRdb table, and some are missing; sequencing was by immunoSEQ multiplex PCR. The DNA gave D and trimming, while V, J and clone size come from that table. Among 380,000 or so clones listed, approximately 89% were seen once. Everyone who took part was roughly 18 to 89 years old, and they came from over 20 US areas. Clinical history as reported by participants underpinned cohort assignment. Before being deemed recovered, Cohort 3 donors had two negative PCRs, clearance, or symptom resolution. The CDR3 has 17 residues. CDR1 SGHKS and CDR2 YYEKEE come from the germline V gene (reference sequence). J lost 1 base, V lost 1 base, and 9 bases had no gene match.

This clonotype originated in a young man who had recovered from COVID-19. Input material: PBMCs or T cells enriched from blood (not recorded which). This chain links TRBV5-5 with TRBJ2-7, with 9 bases fitting TRBD2. CDR3 in DNA: TGTGCCAGCAGCTTGAGGCTAGCGGGAAGCTTTTCCTACGAGCAGTACTTC. Its protein product is CASSLRLAGSFSYEQYF.